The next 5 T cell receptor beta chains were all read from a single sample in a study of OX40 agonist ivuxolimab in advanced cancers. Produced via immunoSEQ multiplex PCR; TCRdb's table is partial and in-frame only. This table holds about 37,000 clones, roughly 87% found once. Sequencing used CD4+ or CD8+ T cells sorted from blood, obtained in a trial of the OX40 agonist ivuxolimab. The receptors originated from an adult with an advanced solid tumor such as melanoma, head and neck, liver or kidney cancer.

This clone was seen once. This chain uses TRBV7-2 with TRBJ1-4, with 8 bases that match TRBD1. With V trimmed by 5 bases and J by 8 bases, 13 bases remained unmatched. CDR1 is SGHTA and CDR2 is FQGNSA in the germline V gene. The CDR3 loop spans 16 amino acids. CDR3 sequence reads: CASSPNDRGGWEKLFF. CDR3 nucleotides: TGTGCCAGCAGCCCCAACGACAGGGGAGGTTGGGAAAAACTGTTTTTT.

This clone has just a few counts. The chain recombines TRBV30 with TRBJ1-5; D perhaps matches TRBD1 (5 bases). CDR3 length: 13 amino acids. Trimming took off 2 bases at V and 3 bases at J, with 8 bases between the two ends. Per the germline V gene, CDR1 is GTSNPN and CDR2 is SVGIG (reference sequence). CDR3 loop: CAWSTDINQPQHF. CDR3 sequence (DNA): TGTGCCTGGAGTACGGACATCAATCAGCCCCAGCATTTT.

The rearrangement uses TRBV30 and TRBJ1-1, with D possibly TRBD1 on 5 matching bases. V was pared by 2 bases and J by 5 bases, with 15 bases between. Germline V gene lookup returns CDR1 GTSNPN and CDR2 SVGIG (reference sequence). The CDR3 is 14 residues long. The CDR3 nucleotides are TGTGCCTGGAGTAAGAACCTGGGGGGGACTGAAGCTTTCTTT. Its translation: CAWSKNLGGTEAFF.

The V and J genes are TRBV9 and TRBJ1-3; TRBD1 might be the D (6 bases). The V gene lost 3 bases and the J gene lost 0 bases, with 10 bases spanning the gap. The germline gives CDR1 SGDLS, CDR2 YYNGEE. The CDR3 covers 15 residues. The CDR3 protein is CASSGIQGSGNTIYF. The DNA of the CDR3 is TGTGCCAGCAGCGGCATACAGGGCTCTGGAAACACCATATATTTT.

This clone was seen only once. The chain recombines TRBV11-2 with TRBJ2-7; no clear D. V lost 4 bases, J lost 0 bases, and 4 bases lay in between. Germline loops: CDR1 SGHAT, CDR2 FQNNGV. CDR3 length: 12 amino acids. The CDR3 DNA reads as TGTGCCAGCAGCTCGGACTCCTACGAGCAGTACTTC. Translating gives CASSSDSYEQYF.